This T cell receptor (beta chain) emerged from a study of cytotoxic CD8 clonotypes in ibrutinib-treated CLL. Study-level information: Patients gave response samples after a median approximately eleven months of treatment, range 6 to 36.

Assay used: immunoSEQ multiplex PCR; TCRdb lists only in-frame clones, some missing. The sample has approximately 16,000 clones; roughly 69% are singletons. The germline V gene encodes CDR1 SGHTA and CDR2 FQGNSA. The CDR3 is 15 amino acids. Trimming stripped 5 bases from V and 3 bases from J, with 15 bases between. This clonotype originated in a human donor with chronic lymphocytic leukemia. The specimen was PBMCs, collected before ibrutinib treatment. The chain uses TRBV7-2 and TRBJ2-3; possibly TRBD1 or TRBD2 for D (5 bases each). The CDR3 bases are TGTGCCAGCAGCCATCGGGGCGGACTGACAGATACGCAGTATTTT. Translated, it gives CASSHRGGLTDTQYF.